This T cell receptor (beta chain) came from a study of molecular identifiers for immune sequencing clone quantification. This clonotype has more than one count but fewer than ten. TCRdb re-analysed the PCR reads in MiXCR, keeping a single row per CDR3 protein. This repertoire shows 70,000 to 90,000 distinct CDR3 sequences, 20% to 25% found once; its top ten account for approximately 1%. The origin of this receptor is a human donor in good health. Some libraries in this study had Jurkat cell RNA spiked in. Sequencing was performed on naive CD8+ T cells from blood, with Jurkat cell RNA spiked in. Regarding subset: FACS-sorted CD8+CD4-CCR7+CD45RA+ naive T cells.

DNA of the CDR3: TGTGCCAGCAGCGAGGGACTAGCGGGCTACAATGAGCAGTTCTTC. Its protein is CASSEGLAGYNEQFF. The genes are TRBV14 and TRBJ2-1, with 12 bases identical to TRBD2. Germline V gives CDR1 SGHDN, CDR2 FVKESK. The CDR3 is 15 residues long. Losses at the gene ends were 5 bases for V and 3 bases for J; bases not matched to a gene: 2.